The 31 T cell receptor beta chains reported below all come from one sample, sequenced in a study of patients and donors after allogeneic stem cell transplantation. TCRdb re-derived calls from the RT-PCR reads in MiXCR, one entry per CDR3 protein. Of over 400,000 distinct CDR3 sequences listed, 16% are singletons. Sample: blood, either unsorted or a sorted T cell fraction (not recorded which). The receptors derive from a human donor who was either an allogeneic HSCT recipient or a stem cell or donor lymphocyte infusion donor (not recorded which). It is not recorded whose cells these are; they may come from a transplant donor.

This chain joins TRBV20-1 and TRBJ1-2; no clear D. Germline V gene lookup returns CDR1 DFQATT and CDR2 SNEGSKA (reference sequence). This CDR3 has 11 residues. Trimming cost V 1 base and J 8 bases, with 8 bases left between them. The chain's CDR3 is CSARANRGYTF. DNA for the CDR3: TGCAGTGCTAGAGCTAACAGAGGCTACACCTTC.

This clonotype was recorded a few times. J is TRBJ2-7 and V is TRBV5-6; 7 bases match TRBD1. Trimming cost V 5 bases and J 6 bases; bases outside gene matches: 8. In germline, CDR1 is SGHDT, CDR2 YYEEEE. The CDR3 has 13 amino acids. The CDR3 DNA follows: TGTGCCAGCAGTCCGACAGGGCCCGGCGAGCAGTACTTC. Protein: CASSPTGPGEQYF.

The chain has TRBV18 and TRBJ2-5; 10 bases are a match to TRBD2. The CDR3 spans 15 residues. With V trimmed by 2 bases and J by 5 bases, 5 bases remained unmatched. In germline, CDR1 is KGHSH, CDR2 LQKENI. CDR3 DNA sequence: TGTGCCAGCTCACCATACGCTAGCGGGAGTGAGACCCAGTACTTC. This gives the protein CASSPYASGSETQYF.

The sample holds one count of this clonotype. The chain has TRBV6-5 and TRBJ2-1; 9 nucleotides agree with TRBD2. Germline CDR1 is MNHEY and CDR2 is SVGAGI. CDR3 length: 15 amino acids. J lost 4 bases, V lost 4 bases, and 5 bases had no gene match. The CDR3 DNA sequence: TGTGCCAGCAGTTCCGGGACTAGCAATTACAATGAGCAGTTCTTC. Translation gives CASSSGTSNYNEQFF.

V usage is TRBV6-8 and J usage is TRBJ2-7; 9 bases line up with TRBD2. The CDR3 sequence is 14 residues long. J was trimmed by 3 bases and V by 7 bases; bases with no gene match: 7. Germline loops: CDR1 MNHGY, CDR2 SAAAGT. The CDR3 here is CASNRASGDYEQYF. The DNA for the CDR3 is TGTGCCAGCAACAGGGCTAGCGGGGACTACGAGCAGTACTTC.

This clonotype has only a few counts. The chain couples TRBV6-6 to TRBJ2-1, with no clear D. The ends were cut back, 7 bases at V and 9 bases at J, with 13 bases in the middle. Germline assignment: CDR1 MNHNY and CDR2 SVGAGI (reference sequence). This CDR3 is 12 amino acids long. This chain's CDR3 is CASKALVPEQFF. Written as DNA, the CDR3 is TGTGCCAGCAAGGCTCTAGTGCCTGAGCAGTTCTTC.

This clonotype appeared a few times. J is TRBJ2-1 and V is TRBV11-3, with TRBD1 matching over 10 bases. The V gene's germline CDR1 is SGHNT and CDR2 YENEEA. This CDR3 has 16 amino acids. The V gene end was trimmed by 5 bases and the J gene end by 3 bases; junction bases not matched to a gene: 7. CDR3 amino acids: CASSLTGTGVYNEQFF. The CDR3 coding sequence is TGTGCCAGCAGCCTCACCGGGACAGGGGTCTACAATGAGCAGTTCTTC.

This clonotype has only a few counts. The rearrangement uses TRBV20-1 and TRBJ2-1; 7 positions agree with TRBD2. Germline assignment: CDR1 DFQATT and CDR2 SNEGSKA (reference sequence). The CDR3 is 14 amino acids. The V and J ends lost 5 bases and 0 bases, in that order; junction bases with no gene match: 4. The CDR3 DNA sequence: TGCAGTGCTTGGGACTACAGCTCCTACAATGAGCAGTTCTTC. Amino acid sequence: CSAWDYSSYNEQFF.

A few counts support this clonotype. The V gene is TRBV12-3 or TRBV12-4, the J gene TRBJ2-7; TRBD1 is a possible D gene (5 bases). The V and J ends lost 7 bases and 0 bases respectively, with 10 bases between them. The CDR3 contains 13 residues. The CDR3 loop reads CASIYTGSYEQYF. DNA for the CDR3: TGTGCCAGCATTTACACAGGCTCCTACGAGCAGTACTTC.

The chain carries TRBV7-9 and TRBJ2-7; perhaps D is TRBD1 or TRBD2 (5 bases each). The V end was cut by 8 bases, the J end by 6 bases, with 17 bases between. Germline V lookup: CDR1 SEHNR, CDR2 FQNEAQ (reference sequence). This CDR3 spans 13 amino acids. CDR3: CASGRDTQGEQYF. In DNA, the CDR3 is TGTGCCAGCGGCCGGGATACTCAGGGCGAGCAGTACTTC.

This clonotype was picked up a small number of times. V is TRBV5-5 and J is TRBJ2-3, with TRBD2 matching over 9 bases. Per the germline V gene, CDR1 is SGHKS and CDR2 is YYEKEE (reference sequence). Trimming removed 1 base from V and 5 bases from J; junction bases left unmatched: 5. The CDR3 contains 15 residues. CDR3 loop: CASSLLREGGDTQYF. The CDR3 DNA is TGTGCCAGCAGCTTGCTGCGGGAGGGGGGAGATACGCAGTATTTT. The full variable domain, its missing parts supplied by reference TRBV5-5 and TRBJ2-3, is DAGVTQSPTHLIKTRGQQVTLRCSPISGHKSVSWYQQVLGQGPQFIFQYYEKEERGRGNFPDRFSARQFPNYSSELNVNALLLGDSALYLCASSLLREGGDTQYFGPGTRLTVL.

This clonotype has only a few counts. This chain connects TRBV20-1 to TRBJ1-1; D may be TRBD1 (6 bases). Germline CDR1 DFQATT, CDR2 SNEGSKA (reference sequence). Trimming left V 3 bases short and J 1 base short, with 9 bases between. The CDR3 length is 13 residues. In nucleotides, the CDR3 is TGCAGTGCTAGGGACAGCTCGAACACTGAAGCTTTCTTT. Protein product: CSARDSSNTEAFF.

The chain combines TRBV2 with TRBJ2-7; D not resolved. V lost 8 bases, J lost 1 base, and 12 bases lay in between. CDR3 length equals 13 residues. The V gene's germline CDR1 is SNHLY and CDR2 FYNNEI. In nucleotides, the CDR3 is TGTGCCAGCGGAGAGGACCTATCCTACGAGCAGTACTTC. Protein sequence: CASGEDLSYEQYF.

The V call is TRBV20-1, the J call TRBJ2-5; D is unclear. The CDR3 consists of 15 residues. Trimming removed 0 bases at V and 2 bases at J, with 13 bases between. Germline V gene lookup returns CDR1 DFQATT and CDR2 SNEGSKA (reference sequence). The CDR3 protein is CSARDLDDRQETQYF. CDR3 bases: TGCAGTGCTAGAGATCTTGACGACCGGCAAGAGACCCAGTACTTC.

CDR3 sequence (DNA): TGCGCCAGCAGCTTGTATGCGGTGGGCACAGATACGCAGTATTTT. Amino acids: CASSLYAVGTDTQYF. The J gene is TRBJ2-3, the V gene TRBV5-1; D remains unclear. The CDR3 is made up of 15 amino acids. V was shortened by 1 base and J by 1 base, with 10 bases between the two germline ends. CDR1 is SGHRS, CDR2 YFSETQ, per germline.

This clonotype was seen more than once but under ten times. This chain links TRBV7-2 with TRBJ2-3; tentative D call: TRBD2 (7 bases). Germline V CDR1 and CDR2: SGHTA, FQGNSA. Trimming took off 4 bases at V and 3 bases at J, with 17 bases between the two ends. CDR3 size: 16 residues. In DNA, the CDR3 is TGTGCCAGCAGCTCTAGTGGGCGGGGGCTGACAGATACGCAGTATTTT. Amino acids: CASSSSGRGLTDTQYF.

J is TRBJ1-1 and V is TRBV5-1; 11 positions match TRBD1. Germline V CDR1 and CDR2: SGHRS, YFSETQ. The J segment lost 5 bases and the V segment lost 0 bases, leaving 6 bases of the junction unmatched. The CDR3 totals 16 residues. The CDR3 protein is CASSLVGQGARTEAFF. The CDR3 region has the DNA TGCGCCAGCAGCTTGGTAGGACAGGGGGCGCGAACTGAAGCTTTCTTT.

This chain joins TRBV11-1 and TRBJ2-4, with 13 bases fitting TRBD2. The length of the CDR3 is 18 residues. V lost 5 bases, J lost 8 bases, and 15 bases stayed unmatched. Germline V CDR1 and CDR2: SGHAT, FQDESV (reference sequence). In nucleotides, the CDR3 is TGTGCCAGCAGCATCCCCGGGACTAGCGGGACCAAAGGGGACATTCAGTACTTC. This encodes CASSIPGTSGTKGDIQYF. Combining the CDR3 with reference TRBV11-1 and TRBJ2-4 gives the whole variable domain EAEVAQSPRYKITEKSQAVAFWCDPISGHATLYWYRQILGQGPELLVQFQDESVVDDSQLPKDRFSAERLKGVDSTLKIQPAELGDSAMYLCASSIPGTSGTKGDIQYFGAGTRLSVL.

This clonotype showed up just a few times. The V gene is TRBV6-5, the J gene TRBJ1-2, with 7 bases that match TRBD1. CDR3 length equals 12 residues. In germline, CDR1 is MNHEY, CDR2 SVGAGI. The J segment lost 6 bases and the V segment lost 6 bases, leaving 4 bases of the junction unmatched. The CDR3 region is CASRRTGDGYTF. The CDR3 DNA is TGTGCCAGCAGACGGACAGGCGATGGCTACACCTTC.

CDR3: CASRARITNEKLFF. CDR3 nucleotides: TGTGCCAGCAGGGCGCGAATAACTAATGAAAAACTGTTTTTT. The chain joins TRBV12-3 or TRBV12-4 to TRBJ1-4, with D uncertain. V shed 6 bases and J shed 1 base, with 9 bases lying between them. The CDR3 is made up of 14 amino acids.

This clonotype was seen only once. The chain combines TRBV6-1 with TRBJ2-7; 10 bases map to TRBD2. Unmatched junction bases numbered 4, after V lost 5 bases and J lost 0 bases. Germline V lookup: CDR1 MNHNS, CDR2 SASEGT. The CDR3 spans 15 residues. This CDR3 is CASSKIAGGSYEQYF. The CDR3 bases are TGTGCCAGCAGTAAAATAGCGGGAGGCTCCTACGAGCAGTACTTC.

The V and J genes are TRBV12-5 and TRBJ1-6; weak D call: TRBD1 (5 bases). The CDR3 is 14 amino acids. The V and J ends lost 3 bases and 9 bases respectively, with 12 bases between them. The germline V gene encodes CDR1 LGHNT and CDR2 FRNRAP. The CDR3 DNA reads as TGTGCTAGTGGTTTTGGGACGGATAGTTCACCCCTCCACTTT. This codes for CASGFGTDSSPLHF.

This clonotype was detected only a few times. The J gene is TRBJ2-3, the V gene TRBV20-1; 10 positions agree with TRBD2. Trimming took 1 base from V and 3 from J; bases not matched to a gene: 4. The CDR3 extends over 15 amino acids. The V gene's germline CDR1 is DFQATT and CDR2 SNEGSKA (reference sequence). The CDR3 sequence is CSARVSSGRTDTQYF. Here the CDR3 DNA reads TGCAGTGCTAGAGTTAGTAGCGGGAGGACAGATACGCAGTATTTT.

Many counts were recorded for this clonotype. The rearrangement uses TRBV20-1 and TRBJ2-2; 7 nucleotides line up with TRBD1. V dropped 6 bases and J dropped 0; count of bases not matched to a gene: 1. Per germline, CDR1 DFQATT and CDR2 SNEGSKA (reference sequence). The CDR3 loop spans 13 amino acids. CDR3 bases: TGCAGTGCCGGGACAGCGAACACCGGGGAGCTGTTTTTT. This sequence encodes CSAGTANTGELFF.

Many counts were recorded for this clonotype. The chain uses TRBV7-7 and TRBJ2-1, with 8 positions matching TRBD2. J lost 8 bases, V lost 4 bases, and 10 bases had no gene match. This CDR3 spans 15 amino acids. Germline-derived CDR1 and CDR2 are SSHAT and FNYEAQ (reference sequence). CDR3 in DNA: TGTGCCAGCAGCTCCTTGGCGGGAGGTCTCGATGAGCAGTTCTTC. Amino acid sequence: CASSSLAGGLDEQFF.

Details on this clonotype: An end of the junction differs from the germline gene, which may be a read error. CDR3 loop: CARSPTGTTGREQYF. Here the CDR3 DNA reads TGTGCCCGCAGCCCAACCGGGACTACGGGGCGCGAGCAGTACTTC. The genes are TRBV9 and TRBJ2-7, with TRBD2 matching over 7 bases. There are 15 residues in the CDR3. From germline, CDR1 is SGDLS and CDR2 YYNGEE.

The chain employs TRBV6-5 and TRBJ1-4, with unresolved D. CDR3 length: 14 residues. V gave up 4 bases and J gave up 13 bases, with 19 bases separating them. CDR1 is MNHEY and CDR2 is SVGAGI in the germline V gene. CDR3 protein: CASSSLWGSTRLFF. The CDR3 nucleotides read TGTGCCAGCAGTTCCCTCTGGGGATCCACGAGACTGTTTTTT.

The table lists this clonotype with many counts. The chain couples TRBV20-1 to TRBJ2-1; D is undetermined. The CDR3 totals 13 residues. Germline assignment: CDR1 DFQATT and CDR2 SNEGSKA (reference sequence). Trimming pared 4 bases from V and 4 bases from J, leaving 11 bases between. CDR3 DNA: TGCAGTGCTAACCCCCGCGCTTACAATGAGCAGTTCTTC. Translation: CSANPRAYNEQFF.

This clonotype was recorded a few times. The gene calls are TRBV27 and TRBJ2-2, with D possibly TRBD2 on 6 matching bases. Trimming took off 7 bases at V and 3 bases at J, with 15 bases between the two ends. Germline CDR1 reads MNHEY; CDR2 reads SMNVEV (reference sequence). The CDR3 consists of 15 residues. CDR3 residues: CASIPRGGHTGELFF. Here the CDR3 DNA reads TGTGCCAGCATCCCCCGGGGAGGCCACACCGGGGAGCTGTTTTTT.

The J gene is TRBJ2-3, the V gene TRBV5-1; 10 bases match TRBD2. The CDR3 spans 17 residues. Germline CDR1 SGHRS, CDR2 YFSETQ. Unmatched junction bases numbered 5, after V lost 0 bases and J lost 1 base. The CDR3 nucleotides are TGCGCCAGCAGCTTGGTCTTCCTAGCGGGGGGCACAGATACGCAGTATTTT. Its translation is CASSLVFLAGGTDTQYF.

The chain has TRBV27 and TRBJ1-2; TRBD1 might be the D (6 bases). The CDR3 consists of 14 residues. With 6 bases removed from V and 4 bases from J, the gap between germline ends came to 15 bases. Looked up from germline, CDR1 is MNHEY and CDR2 is SMNVEV (reference sequence). The CDR3 DNA sequence: TGTGCCAGCAGGCCTTACACAGGGAGCTATGGCTACACCTTC. It translates to CASRPYTGSYGYTF.